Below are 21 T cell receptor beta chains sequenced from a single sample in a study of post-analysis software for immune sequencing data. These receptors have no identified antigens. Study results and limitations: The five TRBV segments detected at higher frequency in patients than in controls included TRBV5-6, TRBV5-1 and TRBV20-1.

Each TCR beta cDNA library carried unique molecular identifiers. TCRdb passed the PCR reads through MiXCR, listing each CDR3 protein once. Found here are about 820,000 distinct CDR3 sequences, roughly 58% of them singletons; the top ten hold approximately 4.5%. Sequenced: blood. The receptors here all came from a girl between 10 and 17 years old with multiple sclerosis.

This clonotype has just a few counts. The CDR3 loop reads CAIRPFLSYEQYF. The CDR3 nucleotides are TGTGCCATCAGGCCCTTCCTAAGCTACGAGCAGTACTTC. The J gene is TRBJ2-7, the V gene TRBV10-3; unclear D gene. V dropped 6 bases and J dropped 3 bases, with 12 bases sitting between them. This CDR3 comprises 13 residues. The germline CDR1 and CDR2 sequences are ENHRY and SYGVKD.

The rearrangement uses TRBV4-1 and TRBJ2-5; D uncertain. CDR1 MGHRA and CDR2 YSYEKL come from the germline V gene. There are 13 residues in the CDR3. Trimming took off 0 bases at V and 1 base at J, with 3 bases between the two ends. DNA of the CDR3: TGCGCCAGCAGCCAAGAGCCCCAAGAGACCCAGTACTTC. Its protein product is CASSQEPQETQYF.

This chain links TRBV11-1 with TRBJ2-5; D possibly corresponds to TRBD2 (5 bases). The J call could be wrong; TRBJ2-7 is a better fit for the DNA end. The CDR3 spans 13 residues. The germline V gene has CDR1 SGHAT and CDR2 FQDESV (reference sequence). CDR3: CASSSSAGNEQYF. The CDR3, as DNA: TGTGCCAGCAGCTCCAGCGCGGGTAACGAGCAGTACTTC.

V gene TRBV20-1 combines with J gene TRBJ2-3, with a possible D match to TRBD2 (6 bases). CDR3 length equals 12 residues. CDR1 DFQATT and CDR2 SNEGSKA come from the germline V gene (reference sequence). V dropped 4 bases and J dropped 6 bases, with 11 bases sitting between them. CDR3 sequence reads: CSATVGGDTQYF. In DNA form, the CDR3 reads TGCAGTGCTACCGTTGGGGGGGATACGCAGTATTTT.

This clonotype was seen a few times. In nucleotides, the CDR3 is TGTGCCAGCACCCCACAGTCCTACGAGCAGTACTTC. This translates into CASTPQSYEQYF. This sequence joins TRBV7-2 and TRBJ2-7; D is undetermined. V lost 7 bases and J 1 base, leaving 8 bases between the germline ends. Germline CDR1 SGHTA, CDR2 FQGNSA. The CDR3 length is 12 residues.

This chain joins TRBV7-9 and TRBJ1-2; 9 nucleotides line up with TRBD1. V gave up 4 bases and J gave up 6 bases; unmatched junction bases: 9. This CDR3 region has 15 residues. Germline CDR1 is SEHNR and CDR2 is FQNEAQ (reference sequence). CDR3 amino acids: CASSSRDRDDNGYTF. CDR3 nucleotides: TGTGCCAGCAGCTCCAGGGACAGGGATGACAATGGCTACACCTTC.

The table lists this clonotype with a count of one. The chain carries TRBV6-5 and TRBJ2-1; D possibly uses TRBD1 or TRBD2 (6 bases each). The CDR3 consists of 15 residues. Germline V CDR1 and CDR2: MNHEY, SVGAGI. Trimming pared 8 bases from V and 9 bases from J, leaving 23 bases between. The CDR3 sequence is CASSLPGSGASEQFF. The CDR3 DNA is TGTGCCAGCTCCTTACCCGGGTCGGGGGCTAGTGAGCAGTTCTTC.

CDR3 sequence reads: CASSELVGGGYTF. The CDR3 DNA is TGTGCCAGCAGTGAGTTGGTGGGGGGCGGCTACACCTTC. The chain joins TRBV6-1 to TRBJ1-2, with D possibly matching TRBD1 (6 bases). CDR1 MNHNS and CDR2 SASEGT come from the germline V gene. There are 13 residues in the CDR3. Trimming took 3 bases from V and 8 from J, leaving 13 bases between them.

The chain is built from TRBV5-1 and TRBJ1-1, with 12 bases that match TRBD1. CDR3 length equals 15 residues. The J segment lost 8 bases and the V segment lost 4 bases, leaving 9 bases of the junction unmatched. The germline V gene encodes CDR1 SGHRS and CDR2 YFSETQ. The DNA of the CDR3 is TGCGCCAGCAGCAACCCCGGGACAGGGGGCGCAGAAGCTTTCTTT. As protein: CASSNPGTGGAEAFF.

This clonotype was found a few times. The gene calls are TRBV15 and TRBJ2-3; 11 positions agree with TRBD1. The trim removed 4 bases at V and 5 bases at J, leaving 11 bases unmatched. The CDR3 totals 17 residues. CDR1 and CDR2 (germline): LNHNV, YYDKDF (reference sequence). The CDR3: CATSKALTGTGGDTQYF. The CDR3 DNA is TGTGCCACCAGCAAAGCCCTTACCGGGACAGGGGGAGATACGCAGTATTTT. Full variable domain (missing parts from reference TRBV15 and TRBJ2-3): DAMVIQNPRYQVTQFGKPVTLSCSQTLNHNVMYWYQQKSSQAPKLLFHYYDKDFNNEADTPDNFQSRRPNTSFCFLDIRSPGLGDTAMYLCATSKALTGTGGDTQYFGPGTRLTVL.

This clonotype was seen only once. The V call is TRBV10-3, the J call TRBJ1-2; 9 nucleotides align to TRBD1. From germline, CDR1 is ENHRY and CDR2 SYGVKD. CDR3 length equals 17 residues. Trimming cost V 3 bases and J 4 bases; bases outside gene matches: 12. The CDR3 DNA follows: TGTGCCATCAGTGAAAACAACAGGGGGCTTGGTGGCTATGGCTACACCTTC. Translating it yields CAISENNRGLGGYGYTF.

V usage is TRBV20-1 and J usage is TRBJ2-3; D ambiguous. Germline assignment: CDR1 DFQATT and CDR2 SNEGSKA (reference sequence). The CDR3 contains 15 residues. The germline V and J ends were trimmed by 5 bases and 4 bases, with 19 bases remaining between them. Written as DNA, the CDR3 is TGCAGTGCTCGCCAATGGGGTTTAGGCGCAGATACGCAGTATTTT. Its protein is CSARQWGLGADTQYF.

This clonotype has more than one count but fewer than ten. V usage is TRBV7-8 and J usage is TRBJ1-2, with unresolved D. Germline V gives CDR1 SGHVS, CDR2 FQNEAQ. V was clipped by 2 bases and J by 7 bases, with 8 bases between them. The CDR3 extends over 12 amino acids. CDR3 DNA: TGTGCCAGCAGCTTAAAAGGCCTTGGCTACACCTTC. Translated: CASSLKGLGYTF. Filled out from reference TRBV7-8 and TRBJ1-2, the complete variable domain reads GAGVSQSPRYKVAKRGQDVALRCDPISGHVSLFWYQQALGQGPEFLTYFQNEAQLDKSGLPSDRFFAERPEGSVSTLKIQRTQQEDSAVYLCASSLKGLGYTFGSGTRLTVV.

The CDR3 DNA reads as TGCGCCAGCAGCCCGCTAGCGGGGGGGACTGAGACCCAGTACTTC. Translation: CASSPLAGGTETQYF. The chain uses TRBV4-1 and TRBJ2-5, with 12 bases fitting TRBD2. The CDR3 is made up of 15 amino acids. Losses at the gene ends were 4 bases for V and 5 bases for J; bases not matched to a gene: 5. Germline V gene data show CDR1 as MGHRA and CDR2 as YSYEKL.

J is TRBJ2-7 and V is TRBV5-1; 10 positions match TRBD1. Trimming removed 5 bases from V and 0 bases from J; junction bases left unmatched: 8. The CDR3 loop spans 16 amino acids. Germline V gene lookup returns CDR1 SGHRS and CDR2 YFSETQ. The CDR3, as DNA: TGCGCCAGCAGTCCGACAGGGGGCTCGGGCTCCTACGAGCAGTACTTC. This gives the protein CASSPTGGSGSYEQYF.

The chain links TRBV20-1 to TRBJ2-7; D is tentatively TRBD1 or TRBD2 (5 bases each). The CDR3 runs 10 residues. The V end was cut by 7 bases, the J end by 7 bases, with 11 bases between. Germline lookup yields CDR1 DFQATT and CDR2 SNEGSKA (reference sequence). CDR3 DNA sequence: TGCAGTGTATCGGGGCGAGAGCAGTACTTC. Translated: CSVSGREQYF.

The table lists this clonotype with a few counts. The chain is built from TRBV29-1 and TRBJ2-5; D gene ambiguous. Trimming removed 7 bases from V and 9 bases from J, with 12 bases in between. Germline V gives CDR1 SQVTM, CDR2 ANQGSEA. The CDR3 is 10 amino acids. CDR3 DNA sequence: TGCAGCGCCCACATAGGTGCCCAGTACTTC. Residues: CSAHIGAQYF.

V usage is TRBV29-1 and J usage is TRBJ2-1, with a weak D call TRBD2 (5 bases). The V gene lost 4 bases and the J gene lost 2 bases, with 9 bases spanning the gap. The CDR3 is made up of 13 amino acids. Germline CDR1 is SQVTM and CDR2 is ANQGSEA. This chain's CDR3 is CSVGGNAYNEQFF. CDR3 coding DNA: TGCAGCGTTGGAGGGAATGCCTACAATGAGCAGTTCTTC.

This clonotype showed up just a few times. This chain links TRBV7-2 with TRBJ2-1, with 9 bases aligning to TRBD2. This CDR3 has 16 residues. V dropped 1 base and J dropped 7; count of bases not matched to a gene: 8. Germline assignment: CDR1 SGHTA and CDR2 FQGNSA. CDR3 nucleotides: TGTGCCAGCAGCTTAGTTGTTGCGGGGGGGCGAAATGAGCAGTTCTTC. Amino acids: CASSLVVAGGRNEQFF.

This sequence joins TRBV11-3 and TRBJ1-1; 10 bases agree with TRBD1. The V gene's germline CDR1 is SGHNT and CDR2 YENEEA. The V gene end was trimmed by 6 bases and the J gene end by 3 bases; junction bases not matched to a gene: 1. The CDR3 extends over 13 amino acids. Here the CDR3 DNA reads TGTGCCAGCAGGGACAGGGGGGACACTGAAGCTTTCTTT. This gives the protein CASRDRGDTEAFF.

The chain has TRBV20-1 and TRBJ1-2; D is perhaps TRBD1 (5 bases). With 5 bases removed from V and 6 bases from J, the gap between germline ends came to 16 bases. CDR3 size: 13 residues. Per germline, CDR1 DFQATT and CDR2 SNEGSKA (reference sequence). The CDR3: CSAGAGPHHGYTF. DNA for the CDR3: TGCAGTGCTGGGGCAGGGCCCCACCATGGCTACACCTTC.